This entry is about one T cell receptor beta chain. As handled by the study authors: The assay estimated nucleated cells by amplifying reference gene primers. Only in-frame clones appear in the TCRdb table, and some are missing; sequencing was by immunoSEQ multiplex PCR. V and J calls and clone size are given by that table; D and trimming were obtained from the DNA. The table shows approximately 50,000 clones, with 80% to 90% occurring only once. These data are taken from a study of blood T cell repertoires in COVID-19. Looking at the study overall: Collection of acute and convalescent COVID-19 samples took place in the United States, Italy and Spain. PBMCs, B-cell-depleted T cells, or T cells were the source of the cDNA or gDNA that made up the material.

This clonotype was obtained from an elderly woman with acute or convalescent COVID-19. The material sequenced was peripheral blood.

The CDR3, as DNA: TGTGCCAGCAGCTTGGCCGGGACAGATGCAGGTGGCTACACCTTC. Encoded protein: CASSLAGTDAGGYTF. The chain combines TRBV5-4 with TRBJ1-2, with 7 bases lining up with TRBD1. Per the germline V gene, CDR1 is SGHNT and CDR2 is YYREEE (reference sequence). V was clipped by 0 bases and J by 7 bases; unmatched bases: 9. The CDR3 is made up of 15 amino acids.